The clone carrying this T cell receptor (beta chain) was detected once. This entry is derived from a study of CD8 T cells in Susac syndrome. Germline V gene lookup returns CDR1 SQVTM and CDR2 ANQGSEA. The CDR3 extends over 13 amino acids. The J segment lost 8 bases and the V segment lost 6 bases, leaving 8 bases of the junction unmatched. RNA amounts of roughly 0.5 to 1 ug underwent reverse transcription with random hexamers. TCRdb reprocessed the immunoSEQ multiplex PCR reads with MiXCR, giving one entry per CDR3 protein. The table records around 100,000 distinct CDR3 sequences, about 96% of them present only once.

The rearrangement joins TRBV29-1 to TRBJ2-1; 9 nucleotides match TRBD2. This receptor was identified in a human donor with Susac syndrome. The material sequenced was CD8+ T cells from PBMCs. CDR3 region: CSVISGSSDEQFF. In nucleotides, the CDR3 is TGCAGCGTCATTAGCGGGAGTTCAGATGAGCAGTTCTTC.